Following are 15 T cell receptor beta chains from one sample sequenced in a study of cytomegalovirus exposure and HLA in healthy donors. The table came from immunoSEQ multiplex PCR; TCRdb's copy has only in-frame clones and leaves some out. In the table there are hundreds of thousands of clones, 88% of which are singletons. Sample: PBMCs. The source of these receptors is a woman aged 18 to 35 in good health and CMV-seronegative.

This chain uses TRBV28 with TRBJ1-5; D uncertain. The CDR3 consists of 10 residues. CDR1 is MDHEN and CDR2 is SYDVKM in the germline V gene. V was pared by 7 bases and J by 6 bases, with 4 bases between. The CDR3 region is CASNGQPQHF. CDR3 DNA sequence: TGTGCCAGCAACGGTCAGCCCCAGCATTTT.

This sequence joins TRBV5-1 and TRBJ1-5, with TRBD1 matching over 7 bases. CDR3 size: 15 residues. J was trimmed by 4 bases and V by 0 bases; bases with no gene match: 4. Per the germline V gene, CDR1 is SGHRS and CDR2 is YFSETQ. The CDR3 reads CASSLGDRENQPQHF. The DNA of the CDR3 is TGCGCCAGCAGCTTGGGTGACAGGGAAAATCAGCCCCAGCATTTT.

The chain is built from TRBV29-1 and TRBJ2-5; TRBD1 matches at 9 bases. This CDR3 has 16 amino acids. Per the germline V gene, CDR1 is SQVTM and CDR2 is ANQGSEA. The V segment lost 4 bases and the J segment 6 bases; nucleotides outside the gene matches: 15. The CDR3 protein is CSVVGVGGQGRKTQYF. CDR3 DNA sequence: TGCAGCGTTGTGGGGGTGGGGGGACAGGGTCGAAAGACCCAGTACTTC.

The chain links TRBV6-5 to TRBJ2-3; TRBD1 matches at 10 bases. The CDR3 length is 12 residues. Trimming at V came to 6 bases and at J to 8 bases, leaving 2 bases not matched to a gene. CDR1 MNHEY and CDR2 SVGAGI come from the germline V gene. The CDR3 loop reads CASSWTGGTQYF. DNA of the CDR3: TGTGCCAGCAGCTGGACAGGGGGTACGCAGTATTTT.

The chain recombines TRBV15 with TRBJ1-5; tentatively, D is TRBD1 (6 bases). Germline V gene sequence: CDR1 LNHNV, CDR2 YYDKDF (reference sequence). CDR3 length equals 16 residues. With 0 bases removed from V and 0 bases from J, the gap between germline ends came to 9 bases. Here the CDR3 reads CATSREVQGSNQPQHF. The CDR3 region has the DNA TGTGCCACCAGCAGAGAGGTACAGGGTAGCAATCAGCCCCAGCATTTT. Complete variable domain (other parts from reference TRBV15 and TRBJ1-5): DAMVIQNPRYQVTQFGKPVTLSCSQTLNHNVMYWYQQKSSQAPKLLFHYYDKDFNNEADTPDNFQSRRPNTSFCFLDIRSPGLGDTAMYLCATSREVQGSNQPQHFGDGTRLSIL.

The chain recombines TRBV9 with TRBJ2-4; 7 positions agree with TRBD1. The germline CDR1 and CDR2 sequences are SGDLS and YYNGEE. The CDR3 sequence is 17 residues long. The V segment lost 7 bases and the J segment 0 bases; nucleotides outside the gene matches: 13. The CDR3 DNA sequence: TGTGCCAGCCGCCTAGAGGACAGGTCTCTAGCCAAAAACATTCAGTACTTC. This encodes CASRLEDRSLAKNIQYF. Looking up the rest from reference TRBV9 and TRBJ2-4 gives the full variable domain: DSGVTQTPKHLITATGQRVTLRCSPRSGDLSVYWYQQSLDQGLQFLIQYYNGEERAKGNILERFSAQQFPDLHSELNLSSLELGDSALYFCASRLEDRSLAKNIQYFGAGTRLSVL.

This sequence joins TRBV10-3 and TRBJ1-1, with a possible D match to TRBD1 (5 bases). V was clipped by 2 bases and J by 0 bases, with 10 bases between them. This CDR3 is 15 amino acids long. Germline V gene data show CDR1 as ENHRY and CDR2 as SYGVKD. The CDR3 loop is CAISEARVMNTEAFF. For the CDR3, the DNA is TGTGCCATCAGTGAGGCCAGGGTTATGAACACTGAAGCTTTCTTT.

This chain joins TRBV7-3 and TRBJ2-1, with TRBD2 matching over 10 bases. Trimming removed 8 bases from V and 5 bases from J; junction bases left unmatched: 3. The CDR3 is 13 amino acids. Germline CDR1 SGHTA, CDR2 FQGTGA. DNA of the CDR3: TGTGCCAGCGGAGCGGGAGGGGACAATGAGCAGTTCTTC. Encoded protein: CASGAGGDNEQFF.

The chain uses TRBV6-1 and TRBJ1-5; D remains unclear. Germline loops: CDR1 MNHNS, CDR2 SASEGT. The germline V and J ends were trimmed by 6 bases and 9 bases, with 21 bases remaining between them. The CDR3 length is 15 residues. The CDR3 nucleotides are TGTGCCAGCAGGTATCTCAGGCCGGTCATTTGGCCCCAGCATTTT. Residues: CASRYLRPVIWPQHF.

The chain carries TRBV29-1 and TRBJ2-3, with 8 bases identical to TRBD2. V shed 7 bases and J 1 base; nucleotides not matched to a gene: 4. CDR1 is SQVTM and CDR2 is ANQGSEA in the germline V gene. CDR3 size: 13 residues. The CDR3 nucleotides read TGCAGCGCAATTAGCGGGGGCACAGATACGCAGTATTTT. Its translation: CSAISGGTDTQYF.

In the case of this clone: A read error may be the cause here, since a much bigger clone is one base away. Other DNA sequences in this sample translate to the same CDR3. J is TRBJ2-7 and V is TRBV28; tentative D call: TRBD2 (5 bases). The germline CDR1 and CDR2 sequences are MDHEN and SYDVKM. Trimming took off 5 bases at V and 4 bases at J, with 6 bases between the two ends. There are 11 residues in the CDR3. CDR3 bases: TGTGCCAGCAGTGGCGGGTACGAGCAGTACTTC. Translated: CASSGGYEQYF.

The rearrangement uses TRBV28 and TRBJ1-2; 9 nucleotides align to TRBD1. After removal of 4 bases from V and 8 bases from J, the junction contained 8 bases not matched to a gene. In germline, CDR1 is MDHEN, CDR2 SYDVKM. CDR3 length: 14 amino acids. The CDR3 sequence: CASSSGQGIWGYTF. As DNA, the CDR3 is TGTGCCAGCAGTTCGGGACAGGGAATTTGGGGCTACACCTTC.

This clone was counted once. The DNA for the CDR3 is TGTGCCAGCTCGGGGGGAGACTTCACAGATACGCAGTATTTT. Encoded protein: CASSGGDFTDTQYF. The rearrangement links TRBV27 to TRBJ2-3; TRBD2 matches 7 bases. Germline lookup yields CDR1 MNHEY and CDR2 SMNVEV (reference sequence). There are 14 residues in the CDR3. V shed 8 bases and J 2 bases; nucleotides not matched to a gene: 7.

As DNA, the CDR3 is TGCGCCAGCAGCCATACTAGCGGGGGACCTAGCACAGATACGCAGTATTTT. Amino acids: CASSHTSGGPSTDTQYF. The chain employs TRBV4-1 and TRBJ2-3; 11 positions agree with TRBD2. CDR1 MGHRA and CDR2 YSYEKL come from the germline V gene. After removal of 3 bases from V and 0 bases from J, the junction contained 5 bases not matched to a gene. The CDR3 consists of 17 residues.

V usage is TRBV7-3 and J usage is TRBJ2-7, with 9 bases aligning to TRBD2. V dropped 5 bases and J dropped 4; count of bases not matched to a gene: 9. The CDR3 is 15 amino acids. Germline CDR1 SGHTA, CDR2 FQGTGA. CDR3 sequence reads: CASSASSGKGYEQYF. The CDR3 nucleotides are TGTGCCAGCAGCGCCTCTAGCGGGAAGGGGTACGAGCAGTACTTC.